What follows are 15 T cell receptor beta chains derived from one specimen sequenced in a study of cytomegalovirus exposure and HLA in healthy donors. The PCR contained 60 Vbeta and 13 Jbeta primers. Repertoires were generated with immunoSEQ multiplex PCR, while TCRdb's copy carries only in-frame clones and drops some. The sample lists approximately 110,000 clones, about four fifths occurring once. Material: PBMCs. The receptors shown here come from a young man in good health and CMV-seronegative.

The CDR3 loop is CASSLEAAPSYEQYF. CDR3 bases: TGTGCCAGCAGCTTAGAGGCGGCTCCCTCCTACGAGCAGTACTTC. V gene TRBV11-2 combines with J gene TRBJ2-7; D gene ambiguous. The germline gives CDR1 SGHAT, CDR2 FQNNGV. The germline V and J ends were trimmed by 0 bases and 0 bases, with 9 bases remaining between them. The CDR3 is made up of 15 amino acids.

V gene TRBV7-3 combines with J gene TRBJ2-2; 11 bases fit TRBD2. Germline V gene lookup returns CDR1 SGHTA and CDR2 FQGTGA. There are 16 residues in the CDR3. With 7 bases clipped from V and 8 bases from J, the junction kept 12 bases outside the gene matches. CDR3 coding DNA: TGTGCCAGCACCAATACTCTAGCGGGAGGATGGGGGGAGCTGTTTTTT. Translation: CASTNTLAGGWGELFF.

The V gene is TRBV7-9, the J gene TRBJ2-1; 15 positions agree with TRBD2. CDR1 is SEHNR and CDR2 is FQNEAQ in the germline V gene (reference sequence). Trimming took 5 bases from V and 5 from J; bases not matched to a gene: 4. The CDR3 loop spans 16 amino acids. CDR3 region: CASSRTSGGADNEQFF. The CDR3 region has the DNA TGTGCCAGCAGCCGGACTAGCGGGGGGGCCGACAATGAGCAGTTCTTC.

The genes are TRBV7-2 and TRBJ2-2; 9 bases match TRBD1. CDR1 SGHTA and CDR2 FQGNSA come from the germline V gene. The CDR3 spans 16 residues. J gave up 5 bases and V 3 bases, and 7 bases lay outside the gene matches. The CDR3 protein is CASSLGSDRGTGELFF. As DNA, the CDR3 is TGTGCCAGCAGCTTGGGGTCCGACAGGGGGACCGGGGAGCTGTTTTTT.

V is TRBV5-1 and J is TRBJ2-5; possibly TRBD2 for D (5 bases). CDR1 SGHRS and CDR2 YFSETQ come from the germline V gene. V shed 7 bases and J shed 7 bases, with 17 bases lying between them. This CDR3 region has 13 residues. CDR3 in DNA: TGCGCCAGCGGTCAAGAGGGTTACGGGACCCAGTACTTC. This codes for CASGQEGYGTQYF.

This chain connects TRBV4-1 to TRBJ2-2; D is perhaps TRBD2 (6 bases). The V end lost 3 bases, the J end lost 8 bases, and 19 bases lay between the germline ends. CDR1 MGHRA and CDR2 YSYEKL come from the germline V gene. The CDR3 has 16 residues. The CDR3 sequence: CASSHPLLGDWGELFF. CDR3 nucleotide sequence: TGCGCCAGCAGCCATCCCCTTTTGGGGGACTGGGGGGAGCTGTTTTTT.

The chain is built from TRBV5-1 and TRBJ1-2; D may be TRBD1 (6 bases). CDR3 length: 14 residues. Germline V gene lookup returns CDR1 SGHRS and CDR2 YFSETQ. Trimming took 4 bases from V and 2 from J, leaving 12 bases between them. This CDR3 is CASSTGQPNYGYTF. The CDR3 nucleotides are TGCGCCAGCAGCACAGGACAGCCCAACTATGGCTACACCTTC. The variable domain in full, completed from reference TRBV5-1 and TRBJ1-2, reads KAGVTQTPRYLIKTRGQQVTLSCSPISGHRSVSWYQQTPGQGLQFLFEYFSETQRNKGNFPGRFSGRQFSNSRSEMNVSTLELGDSALYLCASSTGQPNYGYTFGSGTRLTVV.

The chain employs TRBV6-1 and TRBJ1-6; weak D call: TRBD1 (6 bases). This CDR3 contains 17 residues. Germline CDR1 reads MNHNS; CDR2 reads SASEGT. Deletions cut 2 bases from V and 9 bases from J, with 20 bases between. CDR3 loop: CASSELGAGMSSSPLHF. In DNA, the CDR3 is TGTGCCAGCAGTGAATTGGGGGCCGGAATGAGCAGTTCACCCCTCCACTTT.

This clone was recorded at least ten times. The CDR3 loop is CASSYSSPHETGSYEQYF. The DNA of the CDR3 is TGCGCCAGCAGCTACTCAAGCCCCCACGAAACGGGCTCCTACGAGCAGTACTTC. This chain connects TRBV5-1 to TRBJ2-7; D remains unclear. Deletions cut 3 bases from V and 0 bases from J, with 22 bases between. The CDR3 consists of 18 residues. Germline V CDR1 and CDR2: SGHRS, YFSETQ.

A word on this clone: Other nucleotide sequences from this sample produce the same CDR3. The J gene is TRBJ2-7, the V gene TRBV7-2; D is ambiguous. The V end was cut by 3 bases, the J end by 0 bases, with 3 bases between. The germline V gene has CDR1 SGHTA and CDR2 FQGNSA. The CDR3 spans 12 residues. The CDR3 nucleotides read TGTGCCAGCAGCTTTAGCTCCTACGAGCAGTACTTC. This encodes CASSFSSYEQYF.

To note about this clone: Mismatch with germline at one junction end may stem from a read error. This chain joins TRBV7-9 and TRBJ1-5; D unresolved. The CDR3 runs to 12 residues. Germline V gene sequence: CDR1 SEHNR, CDR2 FQNEAQ (reference sequence). The CDR3 DNA reads as TGTTCCAGCAGCTATGGAGATCAGCCCCAGCATTTT. It specifies CSSSYGDQPQHF.

This clone is a singleton in its sample. The chain has TRBV29-1 and TRBJ1-1, with 8 bases fitting TRBD1. The V gene end was trimmed by 4 bases and the J gene end by 2 bases; junction bases not matched to a gene: 3. Germline V CDR1 and CDR2: SQVTM, ANQGSEA. This CDR3 is 13 amino acids long. This chain's CDR3 is CSVGRGPNTEAFF. Here the CDR3 DNA reads TGCAGCGTTGGCAGGGGGCCTAACACTGAAGCTTTCTTT.

The chain employs TRBV2 and TRBJ1-2, with a possible D match to TRBD1 (6 bases). Trimming took off 8 bases at V and 4 bases at J, with 17 bases between the two ends. The CDR3 sequence is 14 residues long. Per germline, CDR1 SNHLY and CDR2 FYNNEI. The DNA for the CDR3 is TGTGCCAGCGACAGGAAAGGGGACGGCTATGGCTACACCTTC. The encoded protein is CASDRKGDGYGYTF. The full variable domain, rest sourced from reference TRBV2 and TRBJ1-2, is EPEVTQTPSHQVTQMGQEVILRCVPISNHLYFYWYRQILGQKVEFLVSFYNNEISEKSEIFDDQFSVERPDGSNFTLKIRSTKLEDSAMYFCASDRKGDGYGYTFGSGTRLTVV.

The rearrangement joins TRBV2 to TRBJ1-1; D might be TRBD1 (6 bases). Trimming pared 4 bases from V and 3 bases from J, leaving 12 bases between. The CDR3 extends over 14 amino acids. In germline, CDR1 is SNHLY, CDR2 FYNNEI. The CDR3 bases are TGTGCCAGCAGTGCTCAGGGGTCGGACACTGAAGCTTTCTTT. As protein: CASSAQGSDTEAFF.

This chain connects TRBV6-5 to TRBJ2-3; tentatively, D is TRBD2 (6 bases). The CDR3 runs 12 residues. Trimming cost V 5 bases and J 8 bases, with 11 bases left between them. From germline, CDR1 is MNHEY and CDR2 SVGAGI. DNA for the CDR3: TGTGCCAGCAGTCTAGCGACACTTACGCAGTATTTT. Translating gives CASSLATLTQYF.